This is a list of T cell receptor beta chains from one sample in a study of OX40 agonist ivuxolimab in advanced cancers. Clones were sequenced by immunoSEQ multiplex PCR, and TCRdb holds only the in-frame ones, with some missing. This table has approximately 54,000 clones, 80% to 95% appearing once. Sequences were derived from CD4+ or CD8+ T cells sorted from blood, sampled in a trial of the OX40 agonist ivuxolimab. The receptors shown here come from an adult with an advanced solid tumor such as melanoma, head and neck, liver or kidney cancer. Each CDR3 is given with its conserved first and last residue. The D gene is left open where the match is weak. Rows give clone size only sometimes, using once, few, many, or a class for an expanded clone.

v_call	d_call	clone_size	j_call	cdr3_nt	cdr3_aa
TRBV2	NA	NA	TRBJ2-2	TGTGCCAGCAGGACTGCTAACGCCGGGGAGCTGTTTTTT	CASRTANAGELFF
TRBV7-9	TRBD2	NA	TRBJ2-3	TGCGCGGGCGGGAGAATTAAAGATACGCAGTATTTT	CAGGRIKDTQYF
TRBV7-2	NA	NA	TRBJ2-3	TGTGCCAGCAGCTTAAGGGGCGGGACCTTATTAAGAGATACGCAGTATTTT	CASSLRGGTLLRDTQYF
TRBV9	NA	NA	TRBJ1-2	TGTGCCAGCAGCGTAGCAATAGGGAGGTACACCTTC	CASSVAIGRYTF
TRBV11-3	NA	NA	TRBJ1-2	TGTGCCAGCAGCTTCCGAGACCCTAACTATGGCTACACCTTC	CASSFRDPNYGYTF
TRBV27	TRBD2	NA	TRBJ2-1	TGTGCCAGCCGACTCTTCGGACTAGCGGGAGGGCCCTCGAATGAGCAGTTCTTC	CASRLFGLAGGPSNEQFF
TRBV5-1	NA	NA	TRBJ1-4	TGCGCCAGCAGCCCGTACGGGGCCAGAACAACTAATGAAAAACTGTTTTTT	CASSPYGARTTNEKLFF
TRBV7-9	NA	NA	TRBJ2-7	TGTGCCAGCAGCTTATCAGGGGGCGGGGGGGAGCAGTACTTC	CASSLSGGGGEQYF
TRBV5-1	TRBD1	NA	TRBJ1-4	TGCGCCAGCAGCGAGTGGACAGGGGGCCCAGGCACTAATGAAAAACTGTTTTTT	CASSEWTGGPGTNEKLFF
TRBV21-1	NA	NA	TRBJ1-5	TGTGCCAGCAGCTCCCGAGTTTCGACAGGGCTGTGGCAGCCCCAGCATTTT	CASSSRVSTGLWQPQHF
TRBV7-2	NA	few	TRBJ2-1	TGTGCCAGCAGCTCCCGGGACCGAATCTTTCTTGGAAATGAGCAGTTCTTC	CASSSRDRIFLGNEQFF
TRBV5-1	TRBD2	NA	TRBJ2-1	TGCGCCAGCAGCTTGGTTTCGGGAGGGTACAATGAGCAGTTCTTC	CASSLVSGGYNEQFF
TRBV6-1	TRBD2	NA	TRBJ2-7	TGTGCCAGCAGTGAATACGCTAGCGGGAGTTCCTACGAGCAGTACTTC	CASSEYASGSSYEQYF
TRBV6-5	NA	NA	TRBJ2-5	TGTGCCAGCAGAATCACAGGGTTGGAGACCCAGTACTTC	CASRITGLETQYF
TRBV5-6	NA	NA	TRBJ1-5	TGTGCCAGCAGCCCACAGGGTGATCAGCCCCAGCATTTT	CASSPQGDQPQHF
TRBV7-6	NA	NA	TRBJ1-4	TGTGCCAGCAGCTTAGATTGGGGGTCGGGGGAAAAACTGTTTTTT	CASSLDWGSGEKLFF
TRBV27	TRBD2	NA	TRBJ2-1	TGTGCCAGCAGTTCCCCTAGCGGGGGGATCTTGGCTGAGCAGTTCTTC	CASSSPSGGILAEQFF